The clone carrying this TCR beta chain was counted a few times. Its antigen is not known. This entry comes from a study of blood T cells in healthy people across ages. Notes on the study in general: Per million T cells, the diversity of TCR beta decreased roughly linearly as age advanced.

A second PCR, run for roughly 7 to 11 cycles, used a sample-barcoded 5' primer plus a J-beta primer mix. CDR3-containing paired-end reads numbered at least 2.5 million in each sample. TCRdb recomputed calls from the 5' RACE reads with MiXCR, one row per CDR3 protein. The sample shows hundreds of thousands of distinct CDR3 sequences, approximately 25% of them seen only once. Germline lookup yields CDR1 SEHNR and CDR2 FQNEAQ (reference sequence). This CDR3 contains 17 residues. J was trimmed by 4 bases and V by 0 bases; bases with no gene match: 12. Each donor was a healthy Caucasian individual from Russia, aged about 6 to 95. The same sample was also studied in work on T cells of mothers and their children. That report notes: Per child, 3 million or so TCR beta CDR3 reads were obtained, against over 9 million per mother.

This TCR derives from a boy between 5 and 17 years old in good health. This rearrangement joins TRBV7-9 to TRBJ2-7; 7 bases fit TRBD2. The sample comprised blood. CDR3 in DNA: TGTGCCAGCAGCTTAGCGGGAGGGCCCGGAGTAGGGTACGAGCAGTACTTC. Amino acid sequence: CASSLAGGPGVGYEQYF.